These 21 T cell receptor beta chains were all obtained from the same sample, sequenced in a study of metastatic and nonmetastatic thyroid tumors. TCRdb re-called the PCR reads via MiXCR. The table shows approximately 50,000 clones, with 3.5% to 5% occurring only once. Thyroid surgery took place with no prior treatment in any patient. The sequenced sample consisted of blood. These receptors all come from a female donor with papillary thyroid cancer or a benign thyroid nodule (not recorded which). Some clones in this sample may be carry-over from other donors' samples.

The table lists this clone with many counts. The chain has TRBV2 and TRBJ1-1; the D gene is possibly TRBD1 (5 bases). Trimming left V 3 bases short and J 2 bases short, with 10 bases between. This CDR3 has 14 residues. The germline V gene has CDR1 SNHLY and CDR2 FYNNEI. DNA of the CDR3: TGTGCCAGCAGTGAGGGTCGGGACAACACTGAAGCTTTCTTT. Amino acid sequence: CASSEGRDNTEAFF.

This clone was seen repeatedly, ten times or more. The chain combines TRBV3-1 with TRBJ1-5; D is unresolved. Trimming removed 3 bases from V and 2 bases from J, with 5 bases in between. This CDR3 contains 13 residues. From germline, CDR1 is LGHDT and CDR2 YNNKEL (reference sequence). CDR3 residues: CASSQSRNQPQHF. For the CDR3, the DNA is TGTGCCAGCAGCCAGTCACGCAATCAGCCCCAGCATTTT.

This clone was seen ten or more times. The gene calls are TRBV20-1 and TRBJ2-3; TRBD1 is a possible D gene (7 bases). Germline lookup yields CDR1 DFQATT and CDR2 SNEGSKA (reference sequence). Trimming shortened V by 5 bases and J by 3 bases, and 15 bases separated the two germline ends. The CDR3 consists of 14 residues. The CDR3 DNA reads as TGCAGTGCTCAGAAACCAGGGGGGACAGATACGCAGTATTTT. Amino acid sequence: CSAQKPGGTDTQYF.

In this sample, this clone turned up many times. The chain is built from TRBV7-9 and TRBJ2-2; D unresolved. From germline, CDR1 is SEHNR and CDR2 FQNEAQ (reference sequence). Deletions cut 4 bases from V and 3 bases from J, with 9 bases between. The CDR3 length is 14 residues. The CDR3 here is CASSSRFHTGELFF. As DNA, the CDR3 is TGTGCCAGCAGCTCCCGGTTCCACACCGGGGAGCTGTTTTTT.

This clone was observed at least ten times. This chain uses TRBV29-1 with TRBJ1-2; D is undetermined. The CDR3 loop spans 16 amino acids. Trimming took off 0 bases at V and 2 bases at J, with 16 bases between the two ends. Germline CDR1 reads SQVTM; CDR2 reads ANQGSEA. In DNA, the CDR3 is TGCAGCGTTGAAGATTCGGCCACTCAACCAAACTATGGCTACACCTTC. Its protein product is CSVEDSATQPNYGYTF.

Within the sample, this clone is medium-sized. J is TRBJ1-6 and V is TRBV6-1; D call uncertain. Trimming took 11 bases from V and 9 from J, leaving 11 bases between them. Germline V gene lookup returns CDR1 MNHNS and CDR2 SASEGT. The length of the CDR3 is 11 residues. CDR3 sequence reads: CASHSPSPLHF. CDR3 DNA: TGTGCCTCCCATTCCCCTTCACCCCTCCACTTT.

At least ten counts were recorded for this clone. This chain connects TRBV2 to TRBJ1-5; 9 bases agree with TRBD1. Germline V gene sequence: CDR1 SNHLY, CDR2 FYNNEI. CDR3 size: 13 residues. V gave up 6 bases and J gave up 7 bases; unmatched junction bases: 4. CDR3 nucleotide sequence: TGTGCCAGCAGCGCAGGGACAGGGCAGCCCCAGCATTTT. Translated: CASSAGTGQPQHF.

Concerning this clone itself: One base away lies a much larger clone, so this may be a sequencing read error. Other DNA sequences from this sample encode an identical CDR3 as well. This chain links TRBV5-8 with TRBJ2-1; possibly TRBD1 or TRBD2 for D (5 bases each). CDR3 length equals 12 residues. V lost 5 bases and J lost 15, with 18 bases in between. Germline loops: CDR1 SGHTS, CDR2 YDEGEE. The CDR3 sequence: CASSLWDRLAFF. The CDR3 region has the DNA TGTGCCAGCAGTTTGTGGGACCGCCTGGCGTTCTTC.

The J gene is TRBJ2-1, the V gene TRBV19, with TRBD2 matching 7 bases. The CDR3 is made up of 14 amino acids. Germline CDR1 reads LNHDA; CDR2 reads SQIVND (reference sequence). With V trimmed by 5 bases and J by 3 bases, 4 bases remained unmatched. The DNA for the CDR3 is TGTGCCAGTAGTGAGCAGCGGGGCTACAATGAGCAGTTCTTC. Protein: CASSEQRGYNEQFF. The whole variable domain, filled in from reference TRBV19 and TRBJ2-1, reads DGGITQSPKYLFRKEGQNVTLSCEQNLNHDAMYWYRQDPGQGLRLIYYSQIVNDFQKGDIAEGYSVSREKKESFPLTVTSAQKNPTAFYLCASSEQRGYNEQFFGPGTRLTVL.

Note on this clone: This may be a read error, as it is one base from a much larger clone. CDR3: CASSTGTEQYF. DNA of the CDR3: TGTGCCAGCAGCACAGGGACCGAGCAGTACTTC. V usage is TRBV3-1 and J usage is TRBJ2-7, with a tentative D call TRBD1 (6 bases). There are 11 residues in the CDR3. Germline CDR1 and CDR2: LGHDT and YNNKEL (reference sequence). Trimming cost V 5 bases and J 6 bases, with 8 bases left between them.

This clone was seen many times. Other nucleotide sequences in the sample specify the same CDR3. J is TRBJ2-7 and V is TRBV18, with 11 bases fitting TRBD1. The germline CDR1 and CDR2 sequences are KGHSH and LQKENI. J was trimmed by 3 bases and V by 2 bases; bases with no gene match: 3. This CDR3 comprises 15 residues. The CDR3 DNA sequence: TGTGCCAGCTCACCAACCGGGACAGGGGGCTACGAGCAGTACTTC. It is translated as CASSPTGTGGYEQYF.

This clone was counted ten times or more. This chain connects TRBV20-1 to TRBJ1-5; weak D call: TRBD1 (6 bases). Germline V gene lookup returns CDR1 DFQATT and CDR2 SNEGSKA (reference sequence). V was shortened by 0 bases and J by 1 base, with 16 bases between the two germline ends. This CDR3 region has 17 residues. The CDR3 region has the DNA TGCAGTGCTAGAGATGGGGACATACCCGGGAGCAATCAGCCCCAGCATTTT. It encodes CSARDGDIPGSNQPQHF.

By share of the sample, this clone is medium-sized. The V and J genes are TRBV6-1 and TRBJ2-7; D gene ambiguous. The CDR3 sequence is 15 residues long. CDR1 MNHNS and CDR2 SASEGT come from the germline V gene. The V end was cut by 0 bases, the J end by 0 bases, with 9 bases between. CDR3 in amino acids: CASSEALGSSYEQYF. The DNA for the CDR3 is TGTGCCAGCAGTGAAGCACTGGGTTCCTCCTACGAGCAGTACTTC.

To note about this clone: This clone may be a read error of a much larger clone one base away. J is TRBJ2-1 and V is TRBV15, with TRBD1 identical over 8 bases. CDR3 size: 15 residues. The V and J ends lost 3 bases and 4 bases, in that order; junction bases with no gene match: 5. Germline assignment: CDR1 LNHNV and CDR2 YYDKDF (reference sequence). CDR3 sequence (DNA): TGTGCCACCAGCAGCGAGGGACAGGATTACAATGAGCAGTTCTTC. It is translated as CATSSEGQDYNEQFF.

This rearrangement joins TRBV7-8 to TRBJ1-2, with 7 positions matching TRBD1. Germline-derived CDR1 and CDR2 are SGHVS and FQNEAQ. CDR3 length: 14 residues. The junction had 3 bases not matched to a gene; V was cut back by 5 bases and J by 0 bases. The CDR3 is CASSVGTANYGYTF. The CDR3 nucleotides are TGTGCCAGCAGCGTCGGGACAGCTAACTATGGCTACACCTTC.

This clone was seen a few times. This chain links TRBV6-5 with TRBJ2-2, with TRBD2 matching over 8 bases. CDR1 is MNHEY, CDR2 SVGAGI, per germline. The CDR3 has 16 residues. V was pared by 2 bases and J by 6 bases, with 8 bases of the junction left unmatched. Here the CDR3 DNA reads TGTGCCAGCAGTTACGAGGCGGGAGGAAGGGCCGGGGAGCTGTTTTTT. Translating gives CASSYEAGGRAGELFF.

This clone appeared many times. The rearrangement links TRBV20-1 to TRBJ1-5; weak D call: TRBD1 (5 bases). CDR1 DFQATT and CDR2 SNEGSKA come from the germline V gene (reference sequence). The CDR3 extends over 16 amino acids. Trimming left V 1 base short and J 3 bases short, with 16 bases between. The DNA of the CDR3 is TGCAGTGCTAGAGCGGGGGGAACCTTAACCAATCAGCCCCAGCATTTT. Encoded protein: CSARAGGTLTNQPQHF.

The table lists this clone with many counts. The rearrangement joins TRBV11-2 to TRBJ2-7; TRBD2 aligns across 11 bases. This CDR3 contains 15 residues. J was trimmed by 2 bases and V by 5 bases; bases with no gene match: 5. CDR1 and CDR2 from the germline V gene are SGHAT and FQNNGV. The chain's CDR3 is CASSQGTSGAYEQYF. The DNA of the CDR3 is TGTGCCAGCAGCCAAGGGACTAGCGGAGCCTACGAGCAGTACTTC.

The gene calls are TRBV6-1 and TRBJ1-3, with a weak D call TRBD1 (6 bases). CDR1 and CDR2 (germline): MNHNS, SASEGT. This CDR3 is built from 15 residues. Between the trimmed V and J ends, which lost 8 bases and 7 bases, there was a span of 21 bases. The CDR3 loop reads CASWVGDRRGNTIYF. CDR3 sequence (DNA): TGTGCCAGCTGGGTAGGAGACAGGAGAGGGAACACCATATATTTT.

There are many counts of this clone. The V and J genes are TRBV30 and TRBJ2-1; 8 bases are a match to TRBD2. Germline V gene data show CDR1 as GTSNPN and CDR2 as SVGIG (reference sequence). Unmatched junction bases numbered 10, after V lost 5 bases and J lost 4 bases. This CDR3 has 15 amino acids. The CDR3 region is CAWDPGTREYNEQFF. CDR3 in DNA: TGTGCCTGGGACCCCGGGACTAGAGAATACAATGAGCAGTTCTTC.

The V call is TRBV9, the J call TRBJ2-2; 8 nucleotides align to TRBD2. Germline lookup yields CDR1 SGDLS and CDR2 YYNGEE. The trim removed 0 bases at V and 1 base at J, leaving 2 bases unmatched. The CDR3 spans 16 residues. CDR3 nucleotides: TGTGCCAGCAGCGTAGCGGGAGGGGTGAACACCGGGGAGCTGTTTTTT. Translated: CASSVAGGVNTGELFF.